Following are 30 T cell receptor beta chains from one sample sequenced in a study of T cells in Graves' hyperthyroidism and ophthalmopathy. RNA transcripts yielded amplified TCR beta CDR3 regions. An initial round of RT-PCR targeting the TCR CDR3 relied on the HTBI primer set. TCRdb reanalysed the multiplex PCR reads using MiXCR and keeps one entry per CDR3 protein. The data show 500,000 or so distinct CDR3 sequences, roughly a sixth seen once. The sequenced sample consisted of blood. These TCRs come from a woman younger than 30 with Graves' ophthalmopathy.

This clonotype has at least ten counts. The rearrangement joins TRBV5-1 to TRBJ1-2, with D possibly matching TRBD1 (5 bases). The germline V gene has CDR1 SGHRS and CDR2 YFSETQ. V dropped 0 bases and J dropped 6 bases, with 15 bases sitting between them. This CDR3 is built from 15 residues. The CDR3, as DNA: TGCGCCAGCAGCTTGGCCGGGGGTCGGGTAGATGGCTACACCTTC. It is translated as CASSLAGGRVDGYTF.

The V gene is TRBV7-3, the J gene TRBJ1-2; 7 nucleotides match TRBD1. Germline values: CDR1 SGHTA, CDR2 FQGTGA. Trimming removed 2 bases from V and 7 bases from J; junction bases left unmatched: 37. The CDR3 is 24 residues long. The CDR3 here is CASSLFLSRRQREKIDRDRPGYTF. In nucleotides, the CDR3 is TGTGCCAGCAGCTTATTTCTTTCTCGTCGACAGAGGGAAAAAATAGACAGGGATCGGCCTGGCTACACCTTC.

This clonotype was counted only a few times. J is TRBJ2-3 and V is TRBV12-3 or TRBV12-4, with unresolved D. There are 17 residues in the CDR3. Trimming removed 0 bases from V and 3 bases from J, with 16 bases in between. CDR3 sequence: CASSLAKVSEATDTQYF. The CDR3 bases are TGTGCCAGCAGTTTAGCGAAGGTATCTGAGGCTACAGATACGCAGTATTTT.

This clonotype was detected ten times or more. The chain links TRBV9 to TRBJ2-1; D may be TRBD2 (6 bases). V gave up 0 bases and J gave up 4 bases, with 14 bases separating them. Germline assignment: CDR1 SGDLS and CDR2 YYNGEE. CDR3 length: 16 amino acids. This CDR3 reads CASSVAGGNVYNEQFF. The CDR3 nucleotides read TGTGCCAGCAGCGTAGCAGGAGGGAATGTGTACAATGAGCAGTTCTTC.

This clonotype was seen a handful of times. CDR3 in DNA: TGTGCCAGCAGCCCATCTGAGGGGCCGGCCTACAATGAGCAGTTCTTC. Translating it yields CASSPSEGPAYNEQFF. The chain is built from TRBV7-9 and TRBJ2-1; D tentatively reads TRBD1 or TRBD2 (5 bases each). Per germline, CDR1 SEHNR and CDR2 FQNEAQ (reference sequence). V was clipped by 5 bases and J by 2 bases, with 16 bases between them. CDR3 size: 16 residues.

This clonotype was recorded a few times. The V and J genes are TRBV6-5 and TRBJ1-2; no clear D gene. Trimming removed 2 bases at V and 7 bases at J, with 11 bases between. This CDR3 comprises 13 residues. CDR1 is MNHEY and CDR2 is SVGAGI in the germline V gene. CDR3 coding DNA: TGTGCCAGCAGTTACGGGGATGCGGGTGGCTACACCTTC. Protein product: CASSYGDAGGYTF.

The rearrangement joins TRBV27 to TRBJ2-4; tentatively, D is TRBD1 or TRBD2 (5 bases each). Germline loops: CDR1 MNHEY, CDR2 SMNVEV (reference sequence). The CDR3 loop spans 16 amino acids. Trimming pared 2 bases from V and 0 bases from J, leaving 11 bases between. The CDR3 is CASSLLQGPAKNIQYF. Here the CDR3 DNA reads TGTGCCAGCAGTTTACTCCAGGGACCAGCCAAAAACATTCAGTACTTC.

This clonotype was recorded at least ten times. This sequence joins TRBV7-3 and TRBJ2-7; a possible D gene is TRBD2 (5 bases). The germline CDR1 and CDR2 sequences are SGHTA and FQGTGA. V shed 3 bases and J shed 5 bases, with 11 bases lying between them. The CDR3 spans 13 residues. Written as DNA, the CDR3 is TGTGCCAGCAGCTTTGCGGGCTGGGACGAGCAGTACTTC. Translating gives CASSFAGWDEQYF.

The chain couples TRBV12-3 or TRBV12-4 to TRBJ2-7; 9 bases map to TRBD2. This CDR3 contains 16 residues. V lost 5 bases to trimming and J lost 3 bases; unmatched junction nucleotides: 11. The CDR3 reads CASSESASGILYEQYF. The CDR3 nucleotides are TGTGCCAGCAGTGAATCGGCTAGCGGGATTCTCTACGAGCAGTACTTC.

This clonotype occurred a few times. V usage is TRBV20-1 and J usage is TRBJ1-1; possibly TRBD1 for D (5 bases). This CDR3 region has 14 residues. V gave up 1 base and J gave up 6 bases, with 15 bases separating them. Germline lookup yields CDR1 DFQATT and CDR2 SNEGSKA (reference sequence). The CDR3 DNA reads as TGCAGTGCTAGAGTCCGGGTCAAAGGGGCTGAAGCTTTCTTT. Protein sequence: CSARVRVKGAEAFF.

This clonotype was recorded many times. The CDR3 region has the DNA TGTGCCAGCAGTCGAAACAGGGGTCCGGAGTTTTACTATGGCTACACCTTC. As protein: CASSRNRGPEFYYGYTF. The chain combines TRBV28 with TRBJ1-2; 7 bases align to TRBD1. The CDR3 extends over 17 amino acids. The trim removed 5 bases at V and 3 bases at J, leaving 15 bases unmatched. Germline V gives CDR1 MDHEN, CDR2 SYDVKM.

In its sample, this clonotype was seen a few times. The chain employs TRBV6-2 or TRBV6-3 and TRBJ2-1; possibly TRBD2 for D (5 bases). Trimming removed 6 bases from V and 4 bases from J, with 16 bases in between. This CDR3 is built from 15 residues. Germline V CDR1 and CDR2: MNHEY, SVGEGT. This CDR3 is CASSQRLEVYNEQFF. Here the CDR3 DNA reads TGTGCCAGCAGCCAAAGGTTGGAGGTTTACAATGAGCAGTTCTTC.

CDR3: CASSEAPRALAKNIQYF. CDR3 coding DNA: TGTGCCAGCAGTGAAGCCCCCCGGGCCCTAGCCAAAAACATTCAGTACTTC. The chain has TRBV6-1 and TRBJ2-4, with D uncertain. This CDR3 is 17 amino acids long. CDR1 and CDR2 from the germline V gene are MNHNS and SASEGT. Trimming took 0 bases from V and 0 from J, leaving 12 bases between them.

This clonotype has at least ten counts. The chain couples TRBV28 to TRBJ2-7; 9 bases fit TRBD2. The germline CDR1 and CDR2 sequences are MDHEN and SYDVKM. Unmatched junction bases numbered 6, after V lost 6 bases and J lost 3 bases. The CDR3 is made up of 14 amino acids. The CDR3 nucleotides are TGTGCCAGCAGCAGACCTAGCGGGAACTACGAGCAGTACTTC. Translation: CASSRPSGNYEQYF. The full variable domain, with the rest looked up from reference TRBV28 and TRBJ2-7, is DVKVTQSSRYLVKRTGEKVFLECVQDMDHENMFWYRQDPGLGLRLIYFSYDVKMKEKGDIPEGYSVSREKKERFSLILESASTNQTSMYLCASSRPSGNYEQYFGPGTRLTVT.

To note about this clonotype: Being one base from a much bigger clone, this may be a read error. The chain links TRBV3-1 to TRBJ2-5; no clear D gene. Trimming took off 5 bases at V and 1 base at J, with 11 bases between the two ends. The CDR3 has 14 residues. The germline V gene encodes CDR1 LGHDT and CDR2 YNNKEL (reference sequence). The chain's CDR3 is CASSSRIVQETQYF. For the CDR3, the DNA is TGTGCCAGCAGCAGCCGAATTGTCCAAGAGACCCAGTACTTC.

This clonotype was picked up many times. V and J are TRBV28 and TRBJ1-2; the D is unclear. The V gene's germline CDR1 is MDHEN and CDR2 SYDVKM. Trimming shortened V by 5 bases and J by 7 bases, and 11 bases separated the two germline ends. This CDR3 comprises 12 residues. CDR3 sequence reads: CASSSSRVGYTF. CDR3 nucleotide sequence: TGTGCCAGCAGTAGCTCGCGGGTTGGCTACACCTTC.

In this sample, this clonotype turned up many times. Here the CDR3 DNA reads TGTGCCAGCAGCCCTAGCGGGAGAAGCTACGAGCAGTACTTC. Encoded protein: CASSPSGRSYEQYF. This sequence joins TRBV9 and TRBJ2-7, with TRBD2 matching 10 bases. This CDR3 has 14 residues. V lost 4 bases to trimming and J lost 3 bases; unmatched junction nucleotides: 4. The germline gives CDR1 SGDLS, CDR2 YYNGEE.

CDR3 in amino acids: CASSPGGDQIYEQYF. Here the CDR3 DNA reads TGTGCCAGCAGCCCAGGGGGGGACCAGATCTACGAGCAGTACTTC. The V and J genes are TRBV9 and TRBJ2-7, with D perhaps being TRBD1 or TRBD2 (7 bases each). This CDR3 has 15 residues. The V and J ends lost 4 bases and 3 bases respectively, with 17 bases between them. In germline, CDR1 is SGDLS, CDR2 YYNGEE.

There are many counts of this clonotype. The gene calls are TRBV20-1 and TRBJ1-6, with a weak D call TRBD1 (6 bases). Germline V gene sequence: CDR1 DFQATT, CDR2 SNEGSKA (reference sequence). The length of the CDR3 is 15 residues. The V and J ends lost 0 bases and 6 bases respectively, with 12 bases between them. DNA for the CDR3: TGCAGTGCTAGAGATACATCAGGGGTTAATTCACCCCTCCACTTT. It specifies CSARDTSGVNSPLHF.

This clonotype showed up many times. The rearrangement uses TRBV11-2 and TRBJ2-7; 7 nucleotides line up with TRBD1. The germline V gene encodes CDR1 SGHAT and CDR2 FQNNGV. CDR3 size: 15 residues. After removal of 1 base from V and 3 bases from J, the junction contained 6 bases not matched to a gene. In nucleotides, the CDR3 is TGTGCCAGCAGCTTAGTGGGACAGAATTTCTACGAGCAGTACTTC. Its protein is CASSLVGQNFYEQYF.

In its sample, this clonotype was seen many times. The gene calls are TRBV5-1 and TRBJ1-1; no clear D gene. The CDR3 sequence is 13 residues long. The V end lost 0 bases, the J end lost 10 bases, and 13 bases lay between the germline ends. CDR1 is SGHRS, CDR2 YFSETQ, per germline. The CDR3 spells CASSLVDRVSAFF. The CDR3 DNA reads as TGCGCCAGCAGCTTGGTAGATCGGGTCTCAGCTTTCTTT.

This clonotype was recorded many times. This chain uses TRBV28 with TRBJ2-7; no reliable D call. The CDR3 is made up of 13 amino acids. Germline lookup yields CDR1 MDHEN and CDR2 SYDVKM. Trimming stripped 1 base from V and 4 bases from J, with 8 bases between. The CDR3 region is CASSLSVYYEQYF. Written as DNA, the CDR3 is TGTGCCAGCAGTTTATCAGTTTATTACGAGCAGTACTTC.

This clonotype was observed a handful of times. The J gene is TRBJ2-1, the V gene TRBV7-9; D unresolved. The CDR3 sequence is 12 residues long. Looked up from germline, CDR1 is SEHNR and CDR2 is FQNEAQ (reference sequence). V gave up 6 bases and J gave up 5 bases, with 8 bases separating them. CDR3: CASRHEHNEQFF. DNA for the CDR3: TGTGCCAGCAGGCACGAGCACAATGAGCAGTTCTTC.

This rearrangement joins TRBV9 to TRBJ2-5; 10 positions agree with TRBD1. This CDR3 contains 15 residues. V lost 4 bases and J lost 3; bases outside the gene matches: 6. The germline CDR1 and CDR2 sequences are SGDLS and YYNGEE. The CDR3 is CASSTGTGVEETQYF. The CDR3 nucleotides are TGTGCCAGCAGCACCGGGACAGGGGTGGAAGAGACCCAGTACTTC.

The chain joins TRBV27 to TRBJ2-7, with D hard to call. The germline V and J ends were trimmed by 2 bases and 3 bases, with 8 bases remaining between them. CDR3 length equals 13 residues. The germline V gene has CDR1 MNHEY and CDR2 SMNVEV (reference sequence). CDR3 protein: CASSLHGNYEQYF. In DNA, the CDR3 is TGTGCCAGCAGTTTACACGGAAACTACGAGCAGTACTTC.

This clonotype was recorded at least ten times. The V gene is TRBV6-2 or TRBV6-3, the J gene TRBJ2-5; 12 bases are a match to TRBD2. Germline V lookup: CDR1 MNHEY, CDR2 SVGEGT. With 4 bases clipped from V and 1 base from J, the junction kept 10 bases outside the gene matches. The CDR3 loop spans 18 amino acids. The DNA of the CDR3 is TGTGCCAGCAGTTTCCAACTAGCGGGGGGCACAGTCCAAGAGACCCAGTACTTC. It encodes CASSFQLAGGTVQETQYF.

As regards this clonotype: This may be a read error, as it is one base from a much larger clone. Because it lacks the conserved phenylalanine or tryptophan at the end, this CDR3 is likely a read error. V gene TRBV5-5 combines with J gene TRBJ1-5, with D possibly matching TRBD1 (6 bases). This CDR3 contains 14 residues. With 4 bases removed from V and 2 bases from J, the gap between germline ends came to 10 bases. Germline CDR1 SGHKS, CDR2 YYEKEE (reference sequence). For the CDR3, the DNA is TGTGCCAGCAGCACTCGACAGGGCAATCAGCCCCAGCATCTT. Translated: CASSTRQGNQPQHL.

The sample holds many counts of this clonotype. The J gene is TRBJ1-1, the V gene TRBV27; possibly TRBD1 for D (6 bases). The germline gives CDR1 MNHEY, CDR2 SMNVEV (reference sequence). The CDR3 is made up of 14 amino acids. V dropped 7 bases and J dropped 0 bases, with 12 bases sitting between them. The CDR3 DNA follows: TGTGCCAGCACCAACACAGGGCTGAACACTGAAGCTTTCTTT. Translating gives CASTNTGLNTEAFF.

This clonotype was detected only a few times. J is TRBJ1-1 and V is TRBV29-1, with 7 bases identical to TRBD1. Germline CDR1 is SQVTM and CDR2 is ANQGSEA. The J segment lost 6 bases and the V segment lost 6 bases, leaving 4 bases of the junction unmatched. The CDR3 totals 11 residues. The CDR3 reads CSVAGTAEAFF. CDR3 in DNA: TGCAGCGTGGCCGGGACAGCTGAAGCTTTCTTT.

V is TRBV6-1 and J is TRBJ2-3; no firm D call. V was shortened by 5 bases and J by 0 bases, with 12 bases between the two germline ends. The CDR3 consists of 15 residues. CDR1 is MNHNS, CDR2 SASEGT, per germline. The CDR3 DNA reads TGTGCCAGCAGTAATGGGGTATTCAGCACAGATACGCAGTATTTT. Translated, it gives CASSNGVFSTDTQYF.